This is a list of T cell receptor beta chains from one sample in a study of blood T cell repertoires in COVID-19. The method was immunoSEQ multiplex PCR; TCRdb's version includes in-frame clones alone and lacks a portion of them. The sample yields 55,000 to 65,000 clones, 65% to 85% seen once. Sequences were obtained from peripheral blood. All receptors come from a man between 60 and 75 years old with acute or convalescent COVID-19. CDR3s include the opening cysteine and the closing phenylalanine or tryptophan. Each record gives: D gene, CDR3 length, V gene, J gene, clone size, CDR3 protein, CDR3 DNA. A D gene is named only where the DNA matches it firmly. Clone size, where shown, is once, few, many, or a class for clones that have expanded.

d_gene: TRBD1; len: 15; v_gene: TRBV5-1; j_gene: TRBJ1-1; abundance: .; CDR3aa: CASSPGQAVNTEAFF; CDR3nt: TGCGCCAGCAGCCCCGGACAGGCGGTGAACACTGAAGCTTTCTTT
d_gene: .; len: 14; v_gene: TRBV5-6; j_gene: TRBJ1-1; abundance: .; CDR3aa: CASSRWRLNTEAFF; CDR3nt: TGTGCCAGCAGCCGCTGGAGACTGAACACTGAAGCTTTCTTT
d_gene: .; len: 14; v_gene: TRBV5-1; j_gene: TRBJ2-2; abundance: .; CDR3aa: CASSLAQGSGELFF; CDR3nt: TGCGCCAGCAGCTTGGCTCAGGGGAGCGGGGAGCTGTTTTTT
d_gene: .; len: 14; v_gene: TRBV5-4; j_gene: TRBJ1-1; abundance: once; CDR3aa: CASSQEFGGASAFF; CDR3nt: TGTGCCAGCAGCCAAGAATTTGGGGGGGCTTCAGCTTTCTTT
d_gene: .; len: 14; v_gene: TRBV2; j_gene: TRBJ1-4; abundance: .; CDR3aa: CASSEGLAEEKLFF; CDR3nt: TGTGCCAGCAGTGAGGGGCTGGCGGAGGAAAAACTGTTTTTT
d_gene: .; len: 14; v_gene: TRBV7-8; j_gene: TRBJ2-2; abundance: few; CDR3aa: CASSFTLGGGELFF; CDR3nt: TGTGCCAGCAGCTTTACTCTGGGAGGCGGGGAGCTGTTTTTT
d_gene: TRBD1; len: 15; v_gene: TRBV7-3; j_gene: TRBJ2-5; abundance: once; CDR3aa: CASSLISGQGSPLYF; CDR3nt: TGTGCCAGCAGCTTAATTTCCGGACAGGGGTCTCCCCTGTACTTC
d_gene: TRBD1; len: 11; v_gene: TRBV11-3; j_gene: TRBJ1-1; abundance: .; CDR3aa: CASSSGQEAFF; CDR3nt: TGTGCCAGCAGCTCGGGACAGGAAGCTTTCTTT
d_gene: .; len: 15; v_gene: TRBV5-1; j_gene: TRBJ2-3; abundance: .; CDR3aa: CASSLDARSTDTQYF; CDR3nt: TGCGCCAGCAGCTTGGACGCCAGGAGCACAGATACGCAGTATTTT
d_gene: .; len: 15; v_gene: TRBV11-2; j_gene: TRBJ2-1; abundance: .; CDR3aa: CASRDEGDAYNEQFF; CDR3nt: TGTGCCAGCAGGGACGAGGGGGACGCCTACAATGAGCAGTTCTTC
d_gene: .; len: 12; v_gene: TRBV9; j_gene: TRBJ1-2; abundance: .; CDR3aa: CASSVVSYGYTF; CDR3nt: TGTGCCAGCAGCGTTGTCAGCTATGGCTACACCTTC
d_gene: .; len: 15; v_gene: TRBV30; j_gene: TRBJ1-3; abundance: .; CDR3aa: CAWSLQGNSGNTIYF; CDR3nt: TGTGCCTGGAGTCTCCAGGGTAACTCTGGAAACACCATATATTTT
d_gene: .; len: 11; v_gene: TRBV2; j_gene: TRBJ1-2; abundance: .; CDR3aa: CASILNYGYTF; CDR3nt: TGTGCCAGCATTTTAAACTATGGCTACACCTTC
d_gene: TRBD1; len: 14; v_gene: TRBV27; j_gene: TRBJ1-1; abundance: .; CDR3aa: CASRSLTGYTEAFF; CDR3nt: TGTGCCAGCCGTTCTCTGACAGGGTACACTGAAGCTTTCTTT
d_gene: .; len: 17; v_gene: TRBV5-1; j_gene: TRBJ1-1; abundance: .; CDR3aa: CASSPQRPGSLNTEAFF; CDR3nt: TGCGCCAGCAGCCCTCAACGACCAGGGTCGCTGAACACTGAAGCTTTCTTT
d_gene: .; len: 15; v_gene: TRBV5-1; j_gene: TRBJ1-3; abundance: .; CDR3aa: CASSLDRSSGNTIYF; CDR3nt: TGCGCCAGCAGCTTGGACCGTAGCTCTGGAAACACCATATATTTT
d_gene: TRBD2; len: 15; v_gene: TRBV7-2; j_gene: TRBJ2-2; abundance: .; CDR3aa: CASSLERGDTGELFF; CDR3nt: TGTGCCAGCAGCTTAGAACGGGGGGACACCGGGGAGCTGTTTTTT
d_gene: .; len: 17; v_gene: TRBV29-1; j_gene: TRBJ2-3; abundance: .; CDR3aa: CSAKGFPKELNTDTQYF; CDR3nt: TGCAGCGCCAAGGGGTTTCCGAAGGAACTTAACACAGATACGCAGTATTTT
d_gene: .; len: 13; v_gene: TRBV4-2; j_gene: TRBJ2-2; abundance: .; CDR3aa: CASSQKETGELFF; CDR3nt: TGTGCCAGCAGCCAAAAGGAGACCGGGGAGCTGTTTTTT
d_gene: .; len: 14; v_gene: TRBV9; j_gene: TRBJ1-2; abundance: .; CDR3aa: CASSARGADYGYTF; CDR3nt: TGTGCCAGCAGCGCCAGGGGCGCTGACTATGGCTACACCTTC
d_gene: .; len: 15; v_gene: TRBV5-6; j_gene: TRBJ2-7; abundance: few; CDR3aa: CASSSWGTHVYEQYF; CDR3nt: TGTGCCAGCAGTTCCTGGGGCACCCACGTCTACGAGCAGTACTTC
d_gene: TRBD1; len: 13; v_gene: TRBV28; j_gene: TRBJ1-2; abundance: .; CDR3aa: CASRGQGTYGYTF; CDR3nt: TGTGCCAGTAGAGGACAGGGGACCTATGGCTACACCTTC
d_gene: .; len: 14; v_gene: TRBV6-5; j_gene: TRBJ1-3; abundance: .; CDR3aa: CASSQDSSGNTIYF; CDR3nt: TGTGCCAGCAGTCAGGACAGCTCTGGAAACACCATATATTTT
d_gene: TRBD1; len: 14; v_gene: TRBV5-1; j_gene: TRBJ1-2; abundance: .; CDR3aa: CASSLGTGPAGYTF; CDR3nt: TGCGCCAGCAGCCTTGGGACAGGCCCGGCTGGCTACACCTTC
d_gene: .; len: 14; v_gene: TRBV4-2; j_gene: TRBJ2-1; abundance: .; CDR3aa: CASSPPGVYNEQFF; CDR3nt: TGTGCCAGCAGCCCCCCAGGGGTCTACAATGAGCAGTTCTTC
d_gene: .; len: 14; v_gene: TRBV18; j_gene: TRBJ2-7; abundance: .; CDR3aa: CASSPPEERDEQYF; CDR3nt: TGTGCCAGCTCACCACCGGAGGAGCGGGACGAGCAGTACTTC
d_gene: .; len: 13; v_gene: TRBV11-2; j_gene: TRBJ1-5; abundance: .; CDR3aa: CASSYSSNQPQHF; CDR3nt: TGTGCCAGCAGTTACAGTAGCAATCAGCCCCAGCATTTT
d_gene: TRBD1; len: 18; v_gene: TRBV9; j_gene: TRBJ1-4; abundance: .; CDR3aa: CASSARGRPGQLGEKLFF; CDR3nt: TGTGCCAGCAGCGCCCGGGGGCGTCCGGGACAGTTGGGGGAAAAACTGTTTTTT
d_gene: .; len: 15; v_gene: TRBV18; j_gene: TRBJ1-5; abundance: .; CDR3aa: CASSQNTGGNQPQHF; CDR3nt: TGTGCCAGCTCGCAAAACACCGGGGGTAATCAGCCCCAGCATTTT
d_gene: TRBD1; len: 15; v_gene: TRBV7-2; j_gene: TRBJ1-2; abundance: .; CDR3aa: CASSPRQGAYYGYTF; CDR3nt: TGTGCCAGCAGCCCCAGACAGGGGGCCTACTATGGCTACACCTTC
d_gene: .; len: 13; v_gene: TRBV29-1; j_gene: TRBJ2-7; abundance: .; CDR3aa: CSVRGVLNYEQYF; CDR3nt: TGCAGCGTCCGCGGGGTTTTAAATTACGAGCAGTACTTC
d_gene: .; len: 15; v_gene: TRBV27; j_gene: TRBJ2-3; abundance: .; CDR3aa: CASSFLGAGTDTQYF; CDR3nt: TGTGCCAGCAGTTTCCTGGGGGCCGGCACAGATACGCAGTATTTT
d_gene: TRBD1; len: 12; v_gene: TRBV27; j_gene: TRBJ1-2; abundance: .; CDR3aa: CASKTGDYGYTF; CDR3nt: TGTGCCAGTAAGACAGGGGACTATGGCTACACCTTC
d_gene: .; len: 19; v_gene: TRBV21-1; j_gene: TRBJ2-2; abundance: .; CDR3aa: CASSKGPDRGRPTTGELFF; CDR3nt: TGTGCCAGCAGCAAAGGCCCGGACAGGGGCCGTCCCACCACCGGGGAGCTGTTTTTT
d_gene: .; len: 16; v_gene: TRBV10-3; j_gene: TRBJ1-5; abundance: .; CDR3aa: CAISEGGGERNQPQHF; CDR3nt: TGTGCCATCAGTGAAGGTGGCGGGGAACGCAATCAGCCCCAGCATTTT
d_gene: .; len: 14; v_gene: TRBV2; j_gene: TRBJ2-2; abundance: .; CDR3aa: CASSYSSNTGELFF; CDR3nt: TGTGCCAGCAGCTACTCTAGCAACACCGGGGAGCTGTTTTTT
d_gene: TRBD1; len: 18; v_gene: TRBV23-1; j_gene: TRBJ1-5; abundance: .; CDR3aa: CASSQCGIDETGWQPQHF; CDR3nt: TGCGCCAGCAGTCAATGCGGGATTGACGAGACAGGGTGGCAGCCCCAGCATTTT
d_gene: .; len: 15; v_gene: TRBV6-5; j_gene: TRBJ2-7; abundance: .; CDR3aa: CASRTSRDNPYEQYF; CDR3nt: TGTGCCAGCAGGACCTCCAGGGACAACCCCTACGAGCAGTACTTC
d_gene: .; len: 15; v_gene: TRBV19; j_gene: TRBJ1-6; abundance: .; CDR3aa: CASSQQDPRNSPLHF; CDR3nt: TGTGCCAGTAGCCAACAGGACCCGCGGAATTCACCCCTCCACTTT
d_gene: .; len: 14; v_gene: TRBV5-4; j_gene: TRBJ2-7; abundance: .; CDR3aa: CASSLDWASYEQYF; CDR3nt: TGTGCCAGCAGCTTGGATTGGGCCTCCTACGAGCAGTACTTC
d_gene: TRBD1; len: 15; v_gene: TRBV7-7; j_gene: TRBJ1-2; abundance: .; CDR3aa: CASSLGSWTGDGYTF; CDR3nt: TGTGCCAGCAGCTTAGGATCTTGGACAGGGGACGGCTACACCTTC
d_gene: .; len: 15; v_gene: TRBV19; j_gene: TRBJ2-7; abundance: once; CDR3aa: CASKKGQGSYYEQYF; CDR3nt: TGTGCCAGTAAAAAGGGCCAGGGGTCCTACTACGAGCAGTACTTC
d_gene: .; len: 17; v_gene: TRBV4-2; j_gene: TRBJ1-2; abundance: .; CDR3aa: CASSPLTRKEMDYGYTF; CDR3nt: TGTGCCAGCAGCCCCCTGACGCGCAAGGAGATGGACTATGGCTACACCTTC
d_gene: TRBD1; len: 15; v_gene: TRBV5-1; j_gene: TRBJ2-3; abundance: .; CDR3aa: CASSSGQGYSDTQYF; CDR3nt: TGCGCCAGCAGCTCAGGACAGGGGTATAGCGATACGCAGTATTTT
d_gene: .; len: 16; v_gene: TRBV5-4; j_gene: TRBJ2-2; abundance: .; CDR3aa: CASSQGSSSNTGELFF; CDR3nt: TGTGCCAGCAGCCAAGGGAGCAGCTCGAACACCGGGGAGCTGTTTTTT
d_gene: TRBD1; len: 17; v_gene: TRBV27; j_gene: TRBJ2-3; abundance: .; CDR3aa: CASSSRLRTGGSDTQYF; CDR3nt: TGTGCCAGCAGTTCGCGGCTCCGGACAGGGGGCAGCGATACGCAGTATTTT
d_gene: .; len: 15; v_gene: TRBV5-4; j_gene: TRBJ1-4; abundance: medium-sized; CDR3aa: CASSRWAGTNEKLFF; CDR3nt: TGTGCCAGCAGCAGATGGGCTGGGACTAATGAAAAACTGTTTTTT
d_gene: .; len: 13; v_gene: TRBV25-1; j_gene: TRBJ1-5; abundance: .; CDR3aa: CASIKAGNQPQHF; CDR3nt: TGTGCCAGCATCAAGGCAGGGAATCAGCCCCAGCATTTT
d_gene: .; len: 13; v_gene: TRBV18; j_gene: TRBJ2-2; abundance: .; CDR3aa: CASSWDISRELFF; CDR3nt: TGTGCCAGCTCGTGGGACATCAGCCGGGAGCTGTTTTTT
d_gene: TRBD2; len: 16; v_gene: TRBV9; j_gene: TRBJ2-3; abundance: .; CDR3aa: CASSVDAGGATDTQYF; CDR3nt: TGTGCCAGCAGCGTAGATGCGGGGGGGGCCACAGATACGCAGTATTTT
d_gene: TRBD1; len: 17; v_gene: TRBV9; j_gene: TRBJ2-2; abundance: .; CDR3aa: CASSGETGGKDTGELFF; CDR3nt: TGTGCCAGCAGCGGCGAAACAGGGGGCAAGGACACCGGGGAGCTGTTTTTT
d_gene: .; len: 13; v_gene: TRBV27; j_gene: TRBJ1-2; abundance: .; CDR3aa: CASSPYRAFGYTF; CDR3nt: TGTGCCAGCAGTCCCTACAGGGCTTTTGGCTACACCTTC